Each of the 18 T cell receptor beta chains below was sequenced from the same sample in a study of blood T cell repertoires in COVID-19. Sequencing was performed with immunoSEQ multiplex PCR; in TCRdb, only in-frame clones are kept and a portion is missing. Seen here are 70,000 to 95,000 clones, 70% to 90% observed once, and the top ten hold about 10%. The sample comprised peripheral blood. These TCRs come from an older woman with active or convalescent COVID-19.

This chain joins TRBV5-4 and TRBJ2-2; D perhaps matches TRBD1 (6 bases). The CDR3 runs 15 residues. CDR1 SGHNT and CDR2 YYREEE come from the germline V gene (reference sequence). V lost 2 bases to trimming and J lost 2 bases, with 10 bases between them. CDR3 nucleotides: TGTGCCAGCAGCTTTGGACAGCTAAACACCGGGGAGCTGTTTTTT. It yields the protein CASSFGQLNTGELFF.

The chain carries TRBV7-9 and TRBJ1-4, with TRBD1 matching over 10 bases. The CDR3 contains 14 residues. Germline lookup yields CDR1 SEHNR and CDR2 FQNEAQ (reference sequence). Unmatched junction bases numbered 10, after V lost 8 bases and J lost 10 bases. The CDR3 region is CASAWDRGFGKLFF. The CDR3 DNA sequence: TGTGCCAGCGCATGGGACAGGGGCTTTGGAAAACTGTTTTTT.

The genes are TRBV5-1 and TRBJ2-1; TRBD1 might be the D (6 bases). V lost 4 bases, J lost 2 bases, and 13 bases lay in between. CDR1 is SGHRS and CDR2 is YFSETQ in the germline V gene. There are 15 residues in the CDR3. DNA of the CDR3: TGCGCCAGCAGCCAGGGGAATTTCCCCTACAATGAGCAGTTCTTC. Translated: CASSQGNFPYNEQFF.

CDR3 region: CASSLEAGGPAGELFF. The CDR3 DNA follows: TGCGCCAGCAGCTTGGAAGCGGGGGGGCCAGCCGGGGAGCTGTTTTTT. The chain uses TRBV5-1 and TRBJ2-2; 10 nucleotides align to TRBD2. Germline CDR1 SGHRS, CDR2 YFSETQ. This CDR3 region has 16 residues. V lost 0 bases and J lost 6; bases outside the gene matches: 5.

The CDR3 here is CASSLGGQMNQPQHF. The CDR3 bases are TGCGCCAGCAGCCTAGGCGGGCAGATGAATCAGCCCCAGCATTTT. The rearrangement joins TRBV5-1 to TRBJ1-5; D not certain. The V gene lost 4 bases and the J gene lost 4 bases, with 15 bases spanning the gap. CDR1 and CDR2 (germline): SGHRS, YFSETQ. This CDR3 is built from 15 residues.

The chain uses TRBV6-5 and TRBJ1-6, with unresolved D. V was cut by 2 bases and J by 9 bases, with 8 bases left in between. The CDR3 length is 13 residues. Germline V gene lookup returns CDR1 MNHEY and CDR2 SVGAGI. CDR3 DNA sequence: TGTGCCAGCAGTTACCGTTCCGGTTCACCCCTCCACTTT. This codes for CASSYRSGSPLHF.

The rearrangement uses TRBV19 and TRBJ1-2; tentative D call: TRBD1 (6 bases). Trimming removed 3 bases at V and 6 bases at J, with 11 bases between. Germline CDR1 LNHDA, CDR2 SQIVND (reference sequence). The CDR3 totals 13 residues. The CDR3, as DNA: TGTGCCAGTAGTATGAGGTCAGGGGATGGCTACACCTTC. Amino acid sequence: CASSMRSGDGYTF.

The chain joins TRBV7-2 to TRBJ1-2; D may be TRBD1 (5 bases). The germline V gene has CDR1 SGHTA and CDR2 FQGNSA. The CDR3 is 12 amino acids. V lost 10 bases and J 8 bases, leaving 17 bases between the germline ends. CDR3 sequence reads: CAIQDLIGGYTF. The CDR3 DNA reads as TGTGCCATACAGGACCTAATAGGGGGCTACACCTTC.

This clone was found a few times. V usage is TRBV19 and J usage is TRBJ1-1, with 8 bases fitting TRBD1. This CDR3 is 17 amino acids long. The V gene's germline CDR1 is LNHDA and CDR2 SQIVND (reference sequence). V was clipped by 4 bases and J by 1 base; unmatched bases: 11. The DNA of the CDR3 is TGTGCCAGTAGTACCCTCAGGGGGCTGAGGAAGAACACTGAAGCTTTCTTT. It yields the protein CASSTLRGLRKNTEAFF.

The chain employs TRBV5-1 and TRBJ2-7, with 8 nucleotides matching TRBD1. Germline assignment: CDR1 SGHRS and CDR2 YFSETQ. Germline trimming cut 6 bases from V and 5 bases from J; bases unmatched to any gene: 10. This CDR3 is built from 14 residues. The CDR3 sequence is CASNHGQGTNEQYF. The CDR3 DNA sequence: TGCGCCAGCAACCACGGACAGGGAACAAACGAGCAGTACTTC.

The genes are TRBV6-5 and TRBJ2-7; TRBD1 agrees at 8 bases. The CDR3 is 14 amino acids. Germline assignment: CDR1 MNHEY and CDR2 SVGAGI. V was clipped by 4 bases and J by 5 bases; unmatched bases: 7. The CDR3 region is CASSSTGTGNEQYF. The CDR3, as DNA: TGTGCCAGCAGTTCCACCGGGACAGGAAACGAGCAGTACTTC.

This clone was seen repeatedly, ten times or more. The chain couples TRBV18 to TRBJ1-1, with D unresolved. The length of the CDR3 is 15 residues. Trimming stripped 3 bases from V and 2 bases from J, with 13 bases between. Germline V CDR1 and CDR2: KGHSH, LQKENI. CDR3 in amino acids: CASSPLRGVNTEAFF. The CDR3 DNA reads as TGTGCCAGCTCACCCCTCCGGGGAGTAAACACTGAAGCTTTCTTT.

This clone was observed a single time. This chain uses TRBV24-1 with TRBJ1-4, with D tentatively TRBD1 (5 bases). This CDR3 comprises 15 residues. The ends were cut back, 4 bases at V and 8 bases at J, with 16 bases in the middle. The germline V gene encodes CDR1 KGHDR and CDR2 SFDVKD. The CDR3 protein is CATSEARGGGEKLFF. The CDR3 nucleotides read TGTGCCACCAGTGAAGCTAGGGGCGGTGGAGAAAAACTGTTTTTT.

This chain connects TRBV4-2 to TRBJ1-6; D unresolved. CDR3 length: 18 residues. V lost 1 base to trimming and J lost 7 bases, with 20 bases between them. CDR1 LGHNA and CDR2 YNFKEQ come from the germline V gene. The CDR3 coding sequence is TGTGCCAGCAGCCAAGGGGTGGGCCAAACTTTCGGAAATTCACCCCTCCACTTT. Its translation: CASSQGVGQTFGNSPLHF.

This rearrangement joins TRBV5-1 to TRBJ2-3; 9 nucleotides line up with TRBD2. Germline loops: CDR1 SGHRS, CDR2 YFSETQ. The CDR3 runs to 16 residues. The ends lost 0 bases at V and 0 bases at J; junction bases unmatched: 2. Here the CDR3 DNA reads TGCGCCAGCAGCTTGGCCGGGACTAGCAGCACAGATACGCAGTATTTT. Protein sequence: CASSLAGTSSTDTQYF.

The chain links TRBV5-1 to TRBJ2-3, with 11 bases lining up with TRBD2. Germline V gives CDR1 SGHRS, CDR2 YFSETQ. Trimming at V came to 0 bases and at J to 5 bases, leaving 11 bases not matched to a gene. The CDR3 extends over 18 amino acids. The CDR3 region is CASSLEGGLAAREDTQYF. CDR3 in DNA: TGCGCCAGCAGCTTGGAGGGGGGACTAGCGGCACGGGAAGATACGCAGTATTTT.

The chain carries TRBV2 and TRBJ2-3, with 9 positions matching TRBD1. Trimming cost V 2 bases and J 3 bases; bases outside gene matches: 6. Per the germline V gene, CDR1 is SNHLY and CDR2 is FYNNEI. The CDR3 extends over 16 amino acids. The CDR3 region is CASSEYRTGVTDTQYF. The DNA for the CDR3 is TGTGCCAGCAGTGAATACCGGACAGGGGTGACAGATACGCAGTATTTT.

The chain employs TRBV7-8 and TRBJ2-1; 8 nucleotides agree with TRBD2. Germline trimming cut 1 base from V and 5 bases from J; bases unmatched to any gene: 4. The CDR3 runs 15 residues. Germline assignment: CDR1 SGHVS and CDR2 FQNEAQ. The CDR3 loop is CASSLGAGGNNEQFF. The CDR3 DNA follows: TGTGCCAGCAGCTTAGGTGCGGGGGGCAACAATGAGCAGTTCTTC.